This T cell receptor beta chain came from a study of beta chain features in type 1 diabetes. Study-level results: TCRB CDR3 length was moderately but significantly reduced in all four CD4+ subsets of Type 1 diabetes patients.

Sequencing targeted expressed TCRB transcripts, as all isolated RNA had been reverse transcribed. The table came from immunoSEQ multiplex PCR; TCRdb's copy has only in-frame clones and leaves some out. Found here are under 950,000 clones, about a sixth of them singletons; the top ten hold 0.023%. On this clone itself: Its antigen is as yet unknown.

The sample comprised naive CD4+ T cells from blood. The source of this sequence is a woman aged 18-35 years in good health.

Written as DNA, the CDR3 is TGTGCCAGCAGCCCCGGACTAGCGGTGACCCAGTACTTC. Encoded protein: CASSPGLAVTQYF. The chain has TRBV11-2 and TRBJ2-5; 10 bases agree with TRBD2. This CDR3 contains 13 residues. Germline CDR1 and CDR2: SGHAT and FQNNGV. The V segment lost 5 bases and the J segment 7 bases; nucleotides outside the gene matches: 4.